The 11 T cell receptor beta chains below all came from one sample that was sequenced in a study of Tregs in tolerant kidney transplant recipients. Profiling relied on immunoSEQ multiplex PCR, and the TCRdb table lists in-frame clones only, not all of them. The table has 110,000 or so clones, around nine tenths seen once; the top ten hold roughly 0.63%. Source material: CD4+ T cells from blood. All receptors come from a human donor in good health.

This clone was observed once. The J gene is TRBJ1-5, the V gene TRBV6-6; maybe TRBD1 (6 bases). Trimming pared 5 bases from V and 2 bases from J, leaving 16 bases between. CDR3 length: 16 amino acids. Germline-derived CDR1 and CDR2 are MNHNY and SVGAGI (reference sequence). CDR3 sequence: CASSTHRAVGNQPQHF. The CDR3 nucleotides read TGTGCCAGCAGTACGCACAGGGCCGTCGGCAATCAGCCCCAGCATTTT.

The chain carries TRBV6-6 and TRBJ2-7, with TRBD1 matching 8 bases. V shed 5 bases and J 3 bases; nucleotides not matched to a gene: 6. Germline CDR1 is MNHNY and CDR2 is SVGAGI (reference sequence). This CDR3 has 14 amino acids. The CDR3 loop is CASSKGGTGYEQYF. The CDR3, as DNA: TGTGCCAGCAGTAAAGGTGGGACAGGCTACGAGCAGTACTTC.

This chain links TRBV30 with TRBJ1-6; 8 bases match TRBD1. Germline V gives CDR1 GTSNPN, CDR2 SVGIG (reference sequence). CDR3 length: 15 residues. Trimming at V came to 1 base and at J to 7 bases, leaving 6 bases not matched to a gene. CDR3 in DNA: TGTGCCTGGAGTGCCCGGACAGGGCGAAATTCACCCCTCCACTTT. This sequence encodes CAWSARTGRNSPLHF.

The J gene is TRBJ1-5, the V gene TRBV6-1; 8 nucleotides align to TRBD1. The germline gives CDR1 MNHNS, CDR2 SASEGT. With V trimmed by 8 bases and J by 0 bases, 3 bases remained unmatched. The CDR3 consists of 14 residues. As DNA, the CDR3 is TGTGCCAGCTGGACAGGGATTAGCAATCAGCCCCAGCATTTT. It yields the protein CASWTGISNQPQHF.

The chain uses TRBV7-2 and TRBJ1-5, with D uncertain. Germline CDR1 and CDR2: SGHTA and FQGNSA. The CDR3 is 12 amino acids. V was trimmed by 3 bases and J by 1 base, leaving 1 base between them. CDR3 loop: CASSFSNQPQHF. The CDR3 nucleotides are TGTGCCAGCAGCTTCAGCAATCAGCCCCAGCATTTT. The variable domain in full, completed from reference TRBV7-2 and TRBJ1-5, reads GAGVSQSPSNKVTEKGKDVELRCDPISGHTALYWYRQSLGQGLEFLIYFQGNSAPDKSGLPSDRFSAERTGGSVSTLTIQRTQQEDSAVYLCASSFSNQPQHFGDGTRLSIL.

This chain uses TRBV7-2 with TRBJ2-3; 9 bases align to TRBD2. CDR1 is SGHTA and CDR2 is FQGNSA in the germline V gene. The CDR3 covers 16 residues. The V and J ends lost 1 base and 4 bases, in that order; junction bases with no gene match: 6. Written as DNA, the CDR3 is TGTGCCAGCAGCTTAGTCCCAGCGGGAGGAGCAGATACGCAGTATTTT. Protein: CASSLVPAGGADTQYF.

CDR3 in amino acids: CASSQRQGKAFF. As DNA, the CDR3 is TGCGCCAGCAGCCAACGACAGGGAAAAGCTTTCTTT. V gene TRBV4-1 combines with J gene TRBJ1-1; 7 bases match TRBD1. V was pared by 2 bases and J by 9 bases, with 3 bases of the junction left unmatched. Germline lookup yields CDR1 MGHRA and CDR2 YSYEKL. CDR3 length: 12 amino acids.

The chain links TRBV4-1 to TRBJ2-2, with D possibly being TRBD1 or TRBD2 (5 bases each). Between the trimmed V and J ends, which lost 4 bases and 3 bases, there was a span of 12 bases. CDR1 and CDR2 (germline): MGHRA, YSYEKL. The CDR3 totals 15 residues. The DNA of the CDR3 is TGCGCCAGCAGCCTCCCGGGACGGTACACCGGGGAGCTGTTTTTT. Encoded protein: CASSLPGRYTGELFF.

The CDR3 nucleotides read TGTGCCAGCAGCCCCAGACAGGGGGGGGAGACCCAGTACTTC. Translating gives CASSPRQGGETQYF. This chain uses TRBV7-9 with TRBJ2-5; 9 bases agree with TRBD1. This CDR3 is built from 14 residues. Germline V gene sequence: CDR1 SEHNR, CDR2 FQNEAQ (reference sequence). The J segment lost 5 bases and the V segment lost 5 bases, leaving 6 bases of the junction unmatched.

The V and J genes are TRBV7-6 and TRBJ2-3; 11 bases are a match to TRBD1. The CDR3 consists of 17 residues. CDR1 is SGHVS, CDR2 FNYEAQ, per germline. V shed 3 bases, J shed 3 bases, and the junction held 8 bases outside the gene matches. DNA for the CDR3: TGTGCCAGCAGCTTGTGGGGGACAGGGGGACCAACAGATACGCAGTATTTT. Residues: CASSLWGTGGPTDTQYF.

This chain uses TRBV5-6 with TRBJ2-2; TRBD2 matches at 13 bases. The CDR3 totals 19 residues. In germline, CDR1 is SGHDT, CDR2 YYEEEE. The V and J ends lost 1 base and 0 bases, in that order; junction bases with no gene match: 6. The CDR3 region is CASSLHGLAGAPNTGELFF. For the CDR3, the DNA is TGTGCCAGCAGCTTGCATGGACTAGCGGGGGCTCCGAACACCGGGGAGCTGTTTTTT.